This T cell receptor beta chain was sequenced in a study of blood T cell repertoires in COVID-19. Study-wide background: Some COVID-19 samples were acute and others convalescent; all came from the United States, Italy and Spain.

V trimming: 7 bases; J trimming: 2 bases; junction bases outside the gene matches: 6. Germline CDR1 MNHEY, CDR2 SVGAGI. CDR3 length: 14 amino acids. Original methodology: Amplification from reference gene primers served as the basis for estimated nucleated cell counts. TCRdb's table, derived via immunoSEQ multiplex PCR, lists solely in-frame clones and lacks some. V and J calls and clone size are copied from that table; D and trimming were computed from the DNA. Here the sample spans fewer than 55,000 clones, roughly four fifths being singletons. The sequence came from a woman aged 55-70 years with acute or convalescent COVID-19. The V call is TRBV6-5, the J call TRBJ2-7; 9 bases are shared with TRBD2. The sequenced material came from peripheral blood. The chain's CDR3 is CASKLLAGAYEQYF. Here the CDR3 DNA reads TGTGCCAGCAAATTACTAGCGGGCGCCTACGAGCAGTACTTC.